One sample yielded the 6 T cell receptor beta chains listed below, sequenced in a study of radiation and T cells in renal cell carcinoma. The assay was immunoSEQ multiplex PCR, and TCRdb's table has in-frame clones only and misses some. Of under 100,000 clones in the sample, approximately 86% were seen once. Time point meaning: blood 4 weeks post-SBRT, at nephrectomy. The treatment is: 15 Gy SBRT to primary tumor, nephrectomy 4 weeks later. The sample was blood, taken from a patient whose treatment included radiotherapy and nephrectomy. The receptors originated from a man aged 45-65 years with renal cell carcinoma.

The chain has TRBV16 and TRBJ1-2; D call uncertain. CDR1 and CDR2 (germline): KGHSY, FQNENV. CDR3 length: 13 amino acids. V was cut by 3 bases and J by 3 bases, with 8 bases left in between. CDR3 nucleotides: TGTGCCAGCAGCCACAGTCAGGACTATGGCTACACCTTC. Translating gives CASSHSQDYGYTF.

CDR3 coding DNA: TGTGCCAGCTCGGTGACACTTAGCACAGATACGCAGTATTTT. Amino acids: CASSVTLSTDTQYF. V usage is TRBV18 and J usage is TRBJ2-3; D is unclear. Germline V gene data show CDR1 as KGHSH and CDR2 as LQKENI. Trimming removed 6 bases from V and 0 bases from J, with 10 bases in between. The CDR3 is 14 amino acids.

This chain connects TRBV7-2 to TRBJ1-5; D is possibly TRBD1 (5 bases). The CDR3 is 16 residues long. With 1 base removed from V and 6 bases from J, the gap between germline ends came to 16 bases. Germline CDR1 reads SGHTA; CDR2 reads FQGNSA. CDR3 residues: CASSLVGGGRGQPQHF. CDR3 DNA: TGTGCCAGCAGCTTAGTAGGCGGGGGAAGGGGTCAGCCCCAGCATTTT. The whole variable domain, filled in from reference TRBV7-2 and TRBJ1-5, reads GAGVSQSPSNKVTEKGKDVELRCDPISGHTALYWYRQSLGQGLEFLIYFQGNSAPDKSGLPSDRFSAERTGGSVSTLTIQRTQQEDSAVYLCASSLVGGGRGQPQHFGDGTRLSIL.

The CDR3 DNA sequence: TGTGCCAGCAGCGTACTAAGTGACCTCTACAATGAGCAGTTCTTC. This sequence encodes CASSVLSDLYNEQFF. The V gene is TRBV9, the J gene TRBJ2-1; D remains ambiguous. V lost 1 base and J 3 bases, leaving 11 bases between the germline ends. Looked up from germline, CDR1 is SGDLS and CDR2 is YYNGEE. The CDR3 is made up of 15 amino acids.

V gene TRBV7-9 combines with J gene TRBJ1-5, with D unresolved. The CDR3 loop spans 14 amino acids. Germline V CDR1 and CDR2: SEHNR, FQNEAQ (reference sequence). V was trimmed by 0 bases and J by 6 bases, leaving 9 bases between them. CDR3 residues: CASSLAGPPQPQHF. The CDR3 DNA reads as TGTGCCAGCAGCTTAGCGGGCCCCCCTCAGCCCCAGCATTTT.

This clone appeared a single time. The rearrangement joins TRBV7-9 to TRBJ1-2, with TRBD1 identical over 10 bases. This CDR3 has 15 residues. Looked up from germline, CDR1 is SEHNR and CDR2 is FQNEAQ (reference sequence). The V segment lost 3 bases and the J segment 0 bases; nucleotides outside the gene matches: 1. For the CDR3, the DNA is TGTGCCAGCAGCTTGGGACAGGGGCCTAACTATGGCTACACCTTC. As protein: CASSLGQGPNYGYTF.